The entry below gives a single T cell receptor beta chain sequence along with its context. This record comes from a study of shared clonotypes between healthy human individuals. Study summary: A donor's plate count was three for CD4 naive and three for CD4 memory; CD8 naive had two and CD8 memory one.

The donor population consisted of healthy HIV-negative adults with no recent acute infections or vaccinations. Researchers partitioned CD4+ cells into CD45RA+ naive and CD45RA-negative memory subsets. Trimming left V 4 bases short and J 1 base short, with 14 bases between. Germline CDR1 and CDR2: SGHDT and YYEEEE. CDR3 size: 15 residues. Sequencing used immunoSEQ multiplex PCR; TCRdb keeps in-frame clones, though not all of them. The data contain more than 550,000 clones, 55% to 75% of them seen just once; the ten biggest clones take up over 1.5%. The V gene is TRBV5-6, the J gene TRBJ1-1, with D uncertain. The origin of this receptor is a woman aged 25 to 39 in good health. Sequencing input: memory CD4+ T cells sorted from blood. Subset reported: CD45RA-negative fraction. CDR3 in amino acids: CASSHVTFPNTEAFF. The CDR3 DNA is TGTGCCAGCAGCCATGTCACCTTCCCGAACACTGAAGCTTTCTTT.